Below, one TCR beta chain is given with its context. Its target is not known. Assay: immunoSEQ multiplex PCR; the TCRdb copy retains only in-frame clones and omits some. The table records about 40,000 clones, around 89% of them present only once. Enrollment shut out patients with autoimmune disease history or systemic immunosuppression. This sample stems from a study of OX40 agonist ivuxolimab in advanced cancers. General study findings and limits: Some of the nonresponding patients also showed low levels of normalized T-cell clonal expansion.

J was trimmed by 7 bases and V by 3 bases; bases with no gene match: 12. The germline gives CDR1 MGHRA, CDR2 YSYEKL. The CDR3 has 17 amino acids. This receptor was obtained from an adult with an advanced solid tumor such as melanoma, head and neck, liver or kidney cancer. The starting material was CD4+ or CD8+ T cells sorted from blood, obtained in a trial of the OX40 agonist ivuxolimab. V usage is TRBV4-1 and J usage is TRBJ2-1; 10 bases align to TRBD1. CDR3 sequence: CASSQVPGQGILNEQFF. CDR3 sequence (DNA): TGCGCCAGCAGCCAGGTTCCGGGACAGGGGATCTTAAATGAGCAGTTCTTC.